This TCR beta chain was sequenced for a study of T cell responses to AZD1222 COVID-19 vaccine. Study results and limitations: Possibly, clonal diversity was underestimated; donors were largely white British and included more females. Researchers took repertoire samples only after the peak T cell response had come.

Libraries were prepared by immunoSEQ multiplex PCR; TCRdb keeps only in-frame clonotypes and omits some of them. The repertoire holds over 70,000 clones, with around 90% as singletons. On this clone: As yet, its antigen is unknown.

This CDR3 has 14 residues. Germline V lookup: CDR1 MNHEY, CDR2 SVGAGI. Trimming cost V 7 bases and J 9 bases; bases outside gene matches: 6. The source material was peripheral blood, sampled 28 days after the second AZD1222 dose. The receptor was derived from an adult who received the AZD1222 COVID-19 vaccine. This sequence joins TRBV6-5 and TRBJ1-6, with 10 bases matching TRBD1. The CDR3 sequence is CASTAGQGSSPLHF. The DNA of the CDR3 is TGTGCCAGCACCGCGGGACAGGGGAGTTCACCCCTCCACTTT.